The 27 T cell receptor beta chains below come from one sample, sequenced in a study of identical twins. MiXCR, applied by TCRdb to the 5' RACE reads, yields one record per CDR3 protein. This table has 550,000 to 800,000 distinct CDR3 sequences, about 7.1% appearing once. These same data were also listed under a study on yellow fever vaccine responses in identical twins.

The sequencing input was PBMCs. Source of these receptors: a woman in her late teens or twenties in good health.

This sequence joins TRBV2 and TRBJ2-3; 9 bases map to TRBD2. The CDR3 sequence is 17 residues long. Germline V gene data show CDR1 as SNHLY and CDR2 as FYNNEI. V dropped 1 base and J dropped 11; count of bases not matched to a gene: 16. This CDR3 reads CASSEGGTSIPPRGQYF. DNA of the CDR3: TGTGCCAGCAGTGAAGGTGGGACTAGCATACCGCCAAGGGGGCAGTATTTT.

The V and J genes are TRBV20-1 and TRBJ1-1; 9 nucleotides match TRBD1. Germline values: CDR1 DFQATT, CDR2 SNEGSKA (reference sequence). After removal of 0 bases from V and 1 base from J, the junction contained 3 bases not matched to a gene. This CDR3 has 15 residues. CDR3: CSARDTGGANTEAFF. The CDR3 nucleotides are TGCAGTGCTAGAGATACAGGGGGCGCGAACACTGAAGCTTTCTTT.

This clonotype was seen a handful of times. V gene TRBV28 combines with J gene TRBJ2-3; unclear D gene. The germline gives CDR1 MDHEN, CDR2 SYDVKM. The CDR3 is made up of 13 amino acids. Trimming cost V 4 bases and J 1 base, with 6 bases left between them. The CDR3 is CASSYIGTDTQYF. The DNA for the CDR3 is TGTGCCAGCAGTTACATAGGCACAGATACGCAGTATTTT. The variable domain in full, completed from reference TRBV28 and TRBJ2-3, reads DVKVTQSSRYLVKRTGEKVFLECVQDMDHENMFWYRQDPGLGLRLIYFSYDVKMKEKGDIPEGYSVSREKKERFSLILESASTNQTSMYLCASSYIGTDTQYFGPGTRLTVL.

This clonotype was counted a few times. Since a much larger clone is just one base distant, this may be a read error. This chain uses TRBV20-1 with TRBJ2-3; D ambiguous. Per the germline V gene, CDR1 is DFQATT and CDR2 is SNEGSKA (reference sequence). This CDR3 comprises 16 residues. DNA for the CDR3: TGCTGTGCTCCGACGATTTCAGTAGCTAGCACAGATACGCAGTATTTT. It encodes CCAPTISVASTDTQYF.

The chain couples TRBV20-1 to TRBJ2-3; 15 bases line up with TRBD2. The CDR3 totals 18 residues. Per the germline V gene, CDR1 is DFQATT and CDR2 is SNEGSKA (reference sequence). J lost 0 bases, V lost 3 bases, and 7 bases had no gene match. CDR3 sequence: CSARGTSGRTASTDTQYF. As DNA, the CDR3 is TGCAGTGCTAGGGGGACTAGCGGGAGGACTGCTAGCACAGATACGCAGTATTTT.

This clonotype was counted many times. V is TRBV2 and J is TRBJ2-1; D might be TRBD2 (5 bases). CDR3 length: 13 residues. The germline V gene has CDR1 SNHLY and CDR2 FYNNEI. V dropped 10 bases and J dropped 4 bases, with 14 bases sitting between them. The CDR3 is CATGGSNYNEQFF. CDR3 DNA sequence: TGTGCCACCGGCGGGTCTAATTACAATGAGCAGTTCTTC.

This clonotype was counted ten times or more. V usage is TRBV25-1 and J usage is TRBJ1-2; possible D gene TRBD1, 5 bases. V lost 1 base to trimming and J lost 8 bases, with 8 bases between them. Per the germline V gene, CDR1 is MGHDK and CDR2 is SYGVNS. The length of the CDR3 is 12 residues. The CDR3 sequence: CASSELGGGYTF. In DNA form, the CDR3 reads TGTGCCAGCAGTGAATTGGGGGGAGGCTACACCTTC.

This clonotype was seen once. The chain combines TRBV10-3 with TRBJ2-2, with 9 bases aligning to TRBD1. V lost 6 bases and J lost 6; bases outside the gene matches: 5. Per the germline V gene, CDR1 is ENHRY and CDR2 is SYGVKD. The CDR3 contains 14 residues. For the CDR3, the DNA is TGTGCCATCAGAGAACAGGGGGCGTCCGGGGAGCTGTTTTTT. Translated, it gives CAIREQGASGELFF.

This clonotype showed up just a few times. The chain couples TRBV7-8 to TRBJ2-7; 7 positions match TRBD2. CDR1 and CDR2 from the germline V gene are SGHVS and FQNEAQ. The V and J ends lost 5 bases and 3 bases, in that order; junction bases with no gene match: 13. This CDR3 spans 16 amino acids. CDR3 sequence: CASSPHREVSNYEQYF. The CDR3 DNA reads TGTGCCAGCAGCCCCCATCGGGAGGTCTCTAACTACGAGCAGTACTTC.

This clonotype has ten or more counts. The CDR3 here is CSAGLANTGELFF. For the CDR3, the DNA is TGCAGTGCGGGACTAGCTAACACCGGGGAGCTGTTTTTT. The gene calls are TRBV20-1 and TRBJ2-2; TRBD2 matches at 9 bases. V lost 6 bases and J lost 2; bases outside the gene matches: 1. The CDR3 has 13 amino acids. Germline V gives CDR1 DFQATT, CDR2 SNEGSKA (reference sequence).

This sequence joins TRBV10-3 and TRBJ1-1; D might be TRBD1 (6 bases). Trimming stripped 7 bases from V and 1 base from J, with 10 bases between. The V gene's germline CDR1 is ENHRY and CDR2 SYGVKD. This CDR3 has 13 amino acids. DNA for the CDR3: TGTGCCATCACCGCGGGACAGAACACTGAAGCTTTCTTT. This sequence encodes CAITAGQNTEAFF.

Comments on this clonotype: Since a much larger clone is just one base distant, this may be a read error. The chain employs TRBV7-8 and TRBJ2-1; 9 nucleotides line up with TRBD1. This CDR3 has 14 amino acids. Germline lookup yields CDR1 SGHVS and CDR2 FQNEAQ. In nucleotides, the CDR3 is TGTGCCTGCAGCCTAGGGACAGGGAGCAATGAGCAGTTCTTC. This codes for CACSLGTGSNEQFF.

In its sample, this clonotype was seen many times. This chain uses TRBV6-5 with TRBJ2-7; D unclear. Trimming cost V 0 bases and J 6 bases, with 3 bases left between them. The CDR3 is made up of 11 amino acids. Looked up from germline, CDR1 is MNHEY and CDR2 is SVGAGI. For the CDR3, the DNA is TGTGCCAGCAGTTACTCTAGCGAGCAGTACTTC. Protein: CASSYSSEQYF.

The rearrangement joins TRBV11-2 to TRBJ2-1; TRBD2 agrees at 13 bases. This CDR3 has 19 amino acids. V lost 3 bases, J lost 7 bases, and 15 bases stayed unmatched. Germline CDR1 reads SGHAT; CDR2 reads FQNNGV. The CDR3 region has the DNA TGTGCCAGCAGCTTTTTCTCCGGACTAGCGGGAGCCAAAGATAATGAGCAGTTCTTC. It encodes CASSFFSGLAGAKDNEQFF.

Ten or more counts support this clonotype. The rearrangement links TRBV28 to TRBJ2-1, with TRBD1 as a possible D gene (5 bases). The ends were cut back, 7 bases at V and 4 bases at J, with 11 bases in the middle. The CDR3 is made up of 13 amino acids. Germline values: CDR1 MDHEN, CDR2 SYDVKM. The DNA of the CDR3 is TGTGCCAGCACCAAGACAGCTTACAATGAGCAGTTCTTC. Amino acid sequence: CASTKTAYNEQFF.

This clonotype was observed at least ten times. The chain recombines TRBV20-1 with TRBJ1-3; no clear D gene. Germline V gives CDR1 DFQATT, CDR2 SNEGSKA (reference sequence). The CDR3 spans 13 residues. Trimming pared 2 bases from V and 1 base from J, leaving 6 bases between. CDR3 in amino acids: CSARRASGNTIYF. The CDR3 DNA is TGCAGTGCTAGAAGGGCTTCTGGAAACACCATATATTTT.

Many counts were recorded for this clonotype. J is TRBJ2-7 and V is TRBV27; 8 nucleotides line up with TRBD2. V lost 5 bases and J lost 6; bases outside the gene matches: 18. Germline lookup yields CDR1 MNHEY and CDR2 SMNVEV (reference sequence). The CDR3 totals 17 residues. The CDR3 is CASSGTSAGVGKGEQYV. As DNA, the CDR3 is TGTGCCAGCAGTGGCACATCAGCGGGGGTAGGTAAAGGCGAGCAGTACGTC.

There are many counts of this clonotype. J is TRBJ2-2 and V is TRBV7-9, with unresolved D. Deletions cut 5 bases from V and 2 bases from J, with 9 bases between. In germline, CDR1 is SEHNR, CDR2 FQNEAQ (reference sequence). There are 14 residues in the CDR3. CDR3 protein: CASSPSVNTGELFF. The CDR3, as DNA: TGTGCCAGCAGCCCTTCGGTTAACACCGGGGAGCTGTTTTTT. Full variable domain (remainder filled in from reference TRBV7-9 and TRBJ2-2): DTGVSQNPRHKITKRGQNVTFRCDPISEHNRLYWYRQTLGQGPEFLTYFQNEAQLEKSRLLSDRFSAERPKGSFSTLEIQRTEQGDSAMYLCASSPSVNTGELFFGEGSRLTVL.

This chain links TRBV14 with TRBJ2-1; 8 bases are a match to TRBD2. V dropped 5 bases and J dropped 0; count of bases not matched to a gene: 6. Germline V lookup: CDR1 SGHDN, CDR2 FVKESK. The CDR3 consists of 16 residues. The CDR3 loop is CASSAQSGSSYNEQFF. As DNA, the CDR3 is TGTGCCAGCAGCGCCCAGAGCGGGAGCTCCTACAATGAGCAGTTCTTC.

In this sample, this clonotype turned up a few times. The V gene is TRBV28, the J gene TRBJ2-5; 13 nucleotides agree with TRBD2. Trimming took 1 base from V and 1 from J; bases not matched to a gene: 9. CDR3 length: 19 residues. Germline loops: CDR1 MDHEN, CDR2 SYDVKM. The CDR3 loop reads CASSLFGGTSGTFQETQYF. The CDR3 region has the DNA TGTGCCAGCAGTTTATTCGGTGGGACTAGCGGGACCTTCCAAGAGACCCAGTACTTC.

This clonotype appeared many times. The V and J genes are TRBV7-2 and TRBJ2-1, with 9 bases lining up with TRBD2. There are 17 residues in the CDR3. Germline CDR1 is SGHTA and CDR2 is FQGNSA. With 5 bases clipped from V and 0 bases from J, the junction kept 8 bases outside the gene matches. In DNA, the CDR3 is TGTGCCAGCAGCCTGTGGACTAGCGCGAGCTCCTACAATGAGCAGTTCTTC. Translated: CASSLWTSASSYNEQFF.

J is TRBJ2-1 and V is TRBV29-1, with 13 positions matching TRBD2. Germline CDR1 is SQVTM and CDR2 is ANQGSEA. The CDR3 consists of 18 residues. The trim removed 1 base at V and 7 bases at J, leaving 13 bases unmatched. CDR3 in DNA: TGCAGCGTTGAAGGCCGTAGGACTAGCGGGAGTCAGAGGAATGAGCAGTTCTTC. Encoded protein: CSVEGRRTSGSQRNEQFF.

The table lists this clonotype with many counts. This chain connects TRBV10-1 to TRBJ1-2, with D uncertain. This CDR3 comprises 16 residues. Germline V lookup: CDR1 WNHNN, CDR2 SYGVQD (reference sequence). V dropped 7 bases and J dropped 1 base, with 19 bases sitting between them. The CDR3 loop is CASTDRILDFNYGYTF. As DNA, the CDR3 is TGCGCCAGCACCGATCGTATCCTGGATTTTAACTATGGCTACACCTTC.

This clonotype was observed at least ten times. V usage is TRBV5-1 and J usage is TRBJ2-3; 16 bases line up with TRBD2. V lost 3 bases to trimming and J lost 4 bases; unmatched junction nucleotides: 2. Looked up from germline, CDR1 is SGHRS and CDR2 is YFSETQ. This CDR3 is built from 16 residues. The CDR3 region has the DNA TGCGCCAGCAGCTGGGGACTAGCGGGGGGGCCAGATACGCAGTATTTT. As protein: CASSWGLAGGPDTQYF. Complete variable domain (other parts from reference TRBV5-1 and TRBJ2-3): KAGVTQTPRYLIKTRGQQVTLSCSPISGHRSVSWYQQTPGQGLQFLFEYFSETQRNKGNFPGRFSGRQFSNSRSEMNVSTLELGDSALYLCASSWGLAGGPDTQYFGPGTRLTVL.

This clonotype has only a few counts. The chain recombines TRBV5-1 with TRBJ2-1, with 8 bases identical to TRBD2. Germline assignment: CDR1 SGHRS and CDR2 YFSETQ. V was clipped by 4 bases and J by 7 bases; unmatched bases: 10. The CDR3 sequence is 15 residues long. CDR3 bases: TGCGCCAGCAGCCGTCGGCGGGAGGCAGGAAATGAGCAGTTCTTC. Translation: CASSRRREAGNEQFF. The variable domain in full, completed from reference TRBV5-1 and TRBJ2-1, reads KAGVTQTPRYLIKTRGQQVTLSCSPISGHRSVSWYQQTPGQGLQFLFEYFSETQRNKGNFPGRFSGRQFSNSRSEMNVSTLELGDSALYLCASSRRREAGNEQFFGPGTRLTVL.

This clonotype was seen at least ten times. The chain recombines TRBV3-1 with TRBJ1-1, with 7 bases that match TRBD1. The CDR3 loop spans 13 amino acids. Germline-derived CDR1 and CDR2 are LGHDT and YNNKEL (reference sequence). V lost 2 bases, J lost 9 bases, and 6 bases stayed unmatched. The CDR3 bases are TGTGCCAGCAGCCAAACCGGGACAGTGAAAGCTTTCTTT. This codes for CASSQTGTVKAFF.

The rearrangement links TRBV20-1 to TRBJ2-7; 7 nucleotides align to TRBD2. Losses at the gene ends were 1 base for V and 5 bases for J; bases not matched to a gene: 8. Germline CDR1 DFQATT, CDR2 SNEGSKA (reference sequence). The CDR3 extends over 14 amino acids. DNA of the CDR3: TGCAGTGCTAGAGCCGGGCGGGAGACAGACGAGCAGTACTTC. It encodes CSARAGRETDEQYF.